There are many counts of the clone carrying this T cell receptor beta chain. Its antigen is currently unknown. The sample is drawn from a study of T cells after yellow fever vaccination. Universal primer sites and UMIs were introduced during 5'RACE template-switching synthesis of TCR cDNA. MiXCR, run by TCRdb on the 5' RACE reads, gives a single entry per CDR3 protein. The sample comprises hundreds of thousands of distinct CDR3 sequences, about 12% of which are singletons, and about 16% rests with the top ten. The V end was cut by 4 bases, the J end by 0 bases, with 7 bases between. Germline assignment: CDR1 SQVTM and CDR2 ANQGSEA. This CDR3 has 13 residues. Study-wide findings and caveats: The presence of abundant clonotypes contaminating from the bulk population was possible in FACS-sorted repertoires. After the booster, around 95% of CD4 and about 90% of CD8 primary-response clones were re-detected.

The input for sequencing was PBMCs, taken on the day of the yellow fever booster vaccination. The clonotype originates from a man aged 25-45 years who received the YFV17D yellow fever vaccine. The chain couples TRBV29-1 to TRBJ1-3, with D hard to call. This chain's CDR3 is CSVAAGSGNTIYF. The CDR3 nucleotides are TGCAGCGTTGCCGCGGGCTCTGGAAACACCATATATTTT.